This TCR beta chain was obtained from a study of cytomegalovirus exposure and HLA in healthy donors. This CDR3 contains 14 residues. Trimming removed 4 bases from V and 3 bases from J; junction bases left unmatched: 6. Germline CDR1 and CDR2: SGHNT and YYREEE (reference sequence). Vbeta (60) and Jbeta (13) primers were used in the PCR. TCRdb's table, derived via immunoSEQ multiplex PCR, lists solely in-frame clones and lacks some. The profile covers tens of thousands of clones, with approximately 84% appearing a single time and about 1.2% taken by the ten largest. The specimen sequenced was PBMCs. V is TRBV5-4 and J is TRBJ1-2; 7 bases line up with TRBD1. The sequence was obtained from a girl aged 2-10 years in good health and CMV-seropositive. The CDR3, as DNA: TGTGCCAGCAGCCGCCTCGGACAGGACTATGGCTACACCTTC. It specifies CASSRLGQDYGYTF.